The 20 T cell receptor beta chains below were found in one sample sequenced in a study of T cell responses to AZD1222 COVID-19 vaccine. Here immunoSEQ multiplex PCR was the method, and the copy in TCRdb shows in-frame clones only, minus some. The sample comprises roughly 100,000 clones, over 80% of which are singletons, and roughly 20% rests with the top ten. The sequencing used peripheral blood, collected on day 0 of AZD1222 vaccination. The receptors were sampled from an adult in good health.

Here the CDR3 DNA reads TGTGCCAGCAGCCGGGACAGGGGAAGTGAAAAACTGTTTTTT. Translating gives CASSRDRGSEKLFF. The genes are TRBV11-2 and TRBJ1-4, with TRBD1 matching over 10 bases. CDR3 length: 14 residues. Germline CDR1 and CDR2: SGHAT and FQNNGV. Trimming at V came to 5 bases and at J to 7 bases, leaving 4 bases not matched to a gene.

About this clone itself: One junction end does not reproduce the germline sequence, and a read error may be involved. The rearrangement links TRBV7-2 to TRBJ2-3, with TRBD2 matching over 7 bases. The CDR3 contains 12 residues. The germline gives CDR1 SGHTA, CDR2 FQGNSA. The CDR3 spells CASSLGLAETHF. CDR3 DNA: TGTGCCAGCAGCTTAGGTCTAGCGGAAACGCATTTT.

V usage is TRBV6-2 or TRBV6-3 and J usage is TRBJ2-7; 11 bases map to TRBD2. CDR1 is MNHEY and CDR2 is SVGEGT in the germline V gene. The CDR3 covers 17 residues. After removal of 6 bases from V and 3 bases from J, the junction contained 13 bases not matched to a gene. Here the CDR3 reads CASSPITSGGSVYEQYF. Here the CDR3 DNA reads TGTGCCAGCAGCCCCATTACTAGCGGGGGTTCCGTCTACGAGCAGTACTTC.

The chain joins TRBV24-1 to TRBJ2-3; D perhaps matches TRBD2 (5 bases). The CDR3 loop spans 16 amino acids. CDR1 and CDR2 from the germline V gene are KGHDR and SFDVKD. Trimming removed 7 bases at V and 0 bases at J, with 16 bases between. The DNA of the CDR3 is TGTGCCACCAGCGACCAGAGGCGGACTAGCACAGATACGCAGTATTTT. Translating it yields CATSDQRRTSTDTQYF.

The rearrangement joins TRBV11-2 to TRBJ2-1; 8 bases align to TRBD1. The CDR3 extends over 14 amino acids. V shed 5 bases, J shed 4 bases, and the junction held 4 bases outside the gene matches. Germline V gene data show CDR1 as SGHAT and CDR2 as FQNNGV. For the CDR3, the DNA is TGTGCCAGCAGCGAGGGGACAGGTTACAATGAGCAGTTCTTC. Its translation is CASSEGTGYNEQFF.

A remark on this clone: Additional DNA sequences in this sample encode the identical CDR3. The V gene is TRBV28, the J gene TRBJ2-1; TRBD1 matches 8 bases. The CDR3 extends over 14 amino acids. The ends lost 8 bases at V and 2 bases at J; junction bases unmatched: 5. Germline V lookup: CDR1 MDHEN, CDR2 SYDVKM. CDR3 DNA sequence: TGTGCCAGCGCATCAGGGGGCGCCTACAATGAGCAGTTCTTC. Translation gives CASASGGAYNEQFF.

A single count supports this clone. The chain employs TRBV28 and TRBJ2-7; TRBD1 is a possible D gene (5 bases). The CDR3 length is 15 residues. Germline V CDR1 and CDR2: MDHEN, SYDVKM. Trimming shortened V by 2 bases and J by 6 bases, and 17 bases separated the two germline ends. CDR3 in amino acids: CASSLTRTIAGEQYF. Here the CDR3 DNA reads TGTGCCAGCAGTTTAACCCGGACAATTGCAGGCGAGCAGTACTTC.

In nucleotides, the CDR3 is TGTGCCAGCAGTTCCACCGGGACAGTGAGTGAGCAGTACTTC. This codes for CASSSTGTVSEQYF. This chain connects TRBV27 to TRBJ2-7; 7 bases match TRBD1. The germline CDR1 and CDR2 sequences are MNHEY and SMNVEV (reference sequence). Germline trimming cut 4 bases from V and 7 bases from J; bases unmatched to any gene: 10. CDR3 length: 14 residues.

This chain joins TRBV6-6 and TRBJ1-2; unclear D gene. V dropped 0 bases and J dropped 1 base, with 6 bases sitting between them. The CDR3 length is 14 residues. The germline gives CDR1 MNHNY, CDR2 SVGAGI (reference sequence). The CDR3, as DNA: TGTGCCAGCAGTTACTCGACCAATAACTATGGCTACACCTTC. Protein: CASSYSTNNYGYTF.

The chain uses TRBV7-3 and TRBJ1-6, with no clear D. The CDR3 extends over 15 amino acids. V was cut by 3 bases and J by 0 bases, with 6 bases left in between. Germline CDR1 reads SGHTA; CDR2 reads FQGTGA. The CDR3 nucleotides read TGTGCCAGCAGCTTCGGGCCCTCCTATAATTCACCCCTCCACTTT. This sequence encodes CASSFGPSYNSPLHF.

The rearrangement joins TRBV5-1 to TRBJ2-3, with 7 bases aligning to TRBD2. The CDR3 sequence is 15 residues long. CDR1 SGHRS and CDR2 YFSETQ come from the germline V gene. V dropped 4 bases and J dropped 3; count of bases not matched to a gene: 8. DNA for the CDR3: TGCGCCAGCAGCCAGAGCGGGGATAGGACAGATACGCAGTATTTT. It is translated as CASSQSGDRTDTQYF.

The chain recombines TRBV7-6 with TRBJ2-1; 13 nucleotides agree with TRBD2. Germline V gene data show CDR1 as SGHVS and CDR2 as FNYEAQ. The CDR3 length is 13 residues. Germline trimming cut 6 bases from V and 13 bases from J; bases unmatched to any gene: 6. The DNA for the CDR3 is TGTGCCAGCAGTCCGGGACTAGCGGGATTTCAGTTCTTC. Encoded protein: CASSPGLAGFQFF.

The gene calls are TRBV2 and TRBJ2-7; 9 nucleotides agree with TRBD1. CDR1 and CDR2 from the germline V gene are SNHLY and FYNNEI. The CDR3 spans 15 residues. J was trimmed by 5 bases and V by 7 bases; bases with no gene match: 12. CDR3 sequence: CASNNIRDRVDEQYF. Written as DNA, the CDR3 is TGTGCCAGCAACAACATCCGGGACAGGGTGGACGAGCAGTACTTC. The variable domain in full, with the rest retrieved from reference TRBV2 and TRBJ2-7, is EPEVTQTPSHQVTQMGQEVILRCVPISNHLYFYWYRQILGQKVEFLVSFYNNEISEKSEIFDDQFSVERPDGSNFTLKIRSTKLEDSAMYFCASNNIRDRVDEQYFGPGTRLTVT.

J is TRBJ2-5 and V is TRBV18, with a weak D call TRBD2 (6 bases). This CDR3 is built from 14 residues. Germline-derived CDR1 and CDR2 are KGHSH and LQKENI. Trimming left V 6 bases short and J 4 bases short, with 15 bases between. CDR3 DNA: TGTGCCAGCTCCCCAGACGGGGGACCAGAGACCCAGTACTTC. It is translated as CASSPDGGPETQYF. Variable domain in full (rest from reference TRBV18 and TRBJ2-5): NAGVMQNPRHLVRRRGQEARLRCSPMKGHSHVYWYRQLPEEGLKFMVYLQKENIIDESGMPKERFSAEFPKEGPSILRIQQVVRGDSAAYFCASSPDGGPETQYFGPGTRLLVL.

The chain joins TRBV7-9 to TRBJ2-2; TRBD2 might be the D (6 bases). CDR1 is SEHNR and CDR2 is FQNEAQ in the germline V gene (reference sequence). The CDR3 has 17 amino acids. Trimming left V 1 base short and J 7 bases short, with 19 bases between. CDR3 bases: TGTGCCAGCAGCTTAGTGGGAGGCCCACGGATGGGCGGGGAGCTGTTTTTT. Amino acids: CASSLVGGPRMGGELFF.

The rearrangement links TRBV11-3 to TRBJ1-1; the D is unclear. Trimming cost V 0 bases and J 3 bases, with 5 bases left between them. CDR1 and CDR2 (germline): SGHNT, YENEEA. The CDR3 consists of 13 residues. CDR3 residues: CASSLEKYTEAFF. The CDR3 DNA follows: TGTGCCAGCAGCTTAGAGAAATACACTGAAGCTTTCTTT.

J is TRBJ1-2 and V is TRBV5-8; TRBD1 aligns across 7 bases. The CDR3 loop spans 15 amino acids. Unmatched junction bases numbered 9, after V lost 2 bases and J lost 5 bases. CDR1 and CDR2 (germline): SGHTS, YDEGEE. The CDR3: CASSFDRQGVYGYTF. The DNA for the CDR3 is TGTGCCAGCAGCTTCGATCGACAGGGCGTATATGGCTACACCTTC.

The chain carries TRBV9 and TRBJ1-1; 7 bases fit TRBD1. V was pared by 0 bases and J by 0 bases, with 2 bases of the junction left unmatched. From germline, CDR1 is SGDLS and CDR2 YYNGEE. This CDR3 comprises 15 residues. CDR3 nucleotides: TGTGCCAGCAGCGTAGTCAGGGGGGTGAACACTGAAGCTTTCTTT. Its protein is CASSVVRGVNTEAFF.

The chain uses TRBV29-1 and TRBJ1-2; D remains ambiguous. Germline CDR1 SQVTM, CDR2 ANQGSEA. CDR3 length: 12 residues. Deletions cut 2 bases from V and 4 bases from J, with 8 bases between. CDR3 in DNA: TGCAGCGTTGAACCGGCAACCTATGGCTACACCTTC. As protein: CSVEPATYGYTF.

The V and J genes are TRBV18 and TRBJ2-1, with D unclear. The CDR3 runs 13 residues. Germline V gives CDR1 KGHSH, CDR2 LQKENI. V gave up 3 bases and J gave up 9 bases, with 12 bases separating them. The CDR3 DNA sequence: TGTGCCAGCTCACCTTCGGCGGCCATTGAGCAGTTCTTC. It encodes CASSPSAAIEQFF.